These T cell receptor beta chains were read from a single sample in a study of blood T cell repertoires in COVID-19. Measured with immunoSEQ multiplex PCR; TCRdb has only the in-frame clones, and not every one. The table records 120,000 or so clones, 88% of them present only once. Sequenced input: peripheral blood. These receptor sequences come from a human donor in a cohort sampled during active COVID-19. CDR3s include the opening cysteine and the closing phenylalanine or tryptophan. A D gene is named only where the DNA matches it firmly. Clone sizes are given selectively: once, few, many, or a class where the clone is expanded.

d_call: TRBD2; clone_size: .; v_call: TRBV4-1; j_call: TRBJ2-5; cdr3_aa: CASSQDGGGAETQYF; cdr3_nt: TGCGCCAGCAGCCAAGACGGCGGGGGGGCCGAGACCCAGTACTTC
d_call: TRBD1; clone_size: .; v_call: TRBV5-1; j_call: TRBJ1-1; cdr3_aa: CASSLETGTEAFF; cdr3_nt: TGCGCCAGCAGCTTGGAGACAGGGACTGAAGCTTTCTTT
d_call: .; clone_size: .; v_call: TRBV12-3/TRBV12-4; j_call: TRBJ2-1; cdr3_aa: CASSLWGLNEQFF; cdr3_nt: TGTGCCAGCAGTTTATGGGGCTTGAATGAGCAGTTCTTC
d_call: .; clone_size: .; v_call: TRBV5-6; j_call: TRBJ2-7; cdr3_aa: CASSAVGRGDEQYF; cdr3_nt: TGTGCCAGCAGCGCTGTGGGCAGGGGGGACGAGCAGTACTTC
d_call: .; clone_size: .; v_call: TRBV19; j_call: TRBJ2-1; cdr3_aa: CASSIRGPSSYNEQFF; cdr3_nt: TGTGCCAGTAGTATTAGGGGTCCCAGCTCCTACAATGAGCAGTTCTTC
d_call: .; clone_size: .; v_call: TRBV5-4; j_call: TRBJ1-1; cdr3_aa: CASSLGSPMNTEAFF; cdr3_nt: TGTGCCAGCAGCTTGGGCTCTCCTATGAACACTGAAGCTTTCTTT
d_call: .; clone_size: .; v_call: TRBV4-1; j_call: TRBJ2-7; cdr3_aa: CASSQGRGEQYF; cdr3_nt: TGCGCCAGCAGCCAAGGACGGGGCGAGCAGTACTTC
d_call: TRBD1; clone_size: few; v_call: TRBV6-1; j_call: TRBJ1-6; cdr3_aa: CASRDRGLDSPLHF; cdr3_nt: TGTGCCAGCCGTGACAGGGGGCTGGATTCACCCCTCCACTTT
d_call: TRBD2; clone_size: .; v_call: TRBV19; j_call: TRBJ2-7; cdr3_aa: CASSIGGLAGVYEQYF; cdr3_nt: TGTGCCAGTAGTATCGGTGGACTAGCGGGAGTCTACGAGCAGTACTTC
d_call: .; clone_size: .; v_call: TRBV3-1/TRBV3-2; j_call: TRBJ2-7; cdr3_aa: CASSQGGPLPTYEQYF; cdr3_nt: TGTGCCAGCAGCCAAGGAGGGCCTCTACCTACCTACGAGCAGTACTTC
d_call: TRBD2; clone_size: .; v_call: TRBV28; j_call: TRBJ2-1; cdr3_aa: CASTFQGLAGREQFF; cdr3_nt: TGTGCCAGCACTTTCCAGGGACTAGCGGGAAGGGAGCAGTTCTTC
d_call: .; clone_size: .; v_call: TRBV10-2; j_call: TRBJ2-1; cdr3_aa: CASSESAQIGNEQFF; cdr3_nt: TGCGCCAGCAGTGAGTCTGCACAGATCGGCAATGAGCAGTTCTTC